The 18 T cell receptor beta chains listed next were all sequenced from one sample in a study of T cell responses to AZD1222 COVID-19 vaccine. Sequenced by immunoSEQ multiplex PCR; TCRdb stores in-frame clones only, minus some. The sample contains about 82,000 clones, 80% to 95% of which appear only once. The sequencing here drew on peripheral blood, taken 28 days after the second AZD1222 dose. These receptors were obtained from an adult who received the AZD1222 COVID-19 vaccine.

This rearrangement joins TRBV24-1 to TRBJ1-5, with TRBD1 matching over 8 bases. Trimming cost V 2 bases and J 0 bases; bases outside gene matches: 11. The V gene's germline CDR1 is KGHDR and CDR2 SFDVKD. CDR3 size: 19 residues. The CDR3 coding sequence is TGTGCCACCAGTGATTCCAGGGGGCGAGGGGGATATAGCAATCAGCCCCAGCATTTT. Its translation is CATSDSRGRGGYSNQPQHF.

The chain employs TRBV6-5 and TRBJ1-1; TRBD1 matches at 9 bases. This CDR3 has 15 amino acids. The V gene end was trimmed by 6 bases and the J gene end by 3 bases; junction bases not matched to a gene: 8. Germline values: CDR1 MNHEY, CDR2 SVGAGI. CDR3 residues: CASSPGQGPHTEAFF. Written as DNA, the CDR3 is TGTGCCAGCAGCCCGGGACAGGGACCCCACACTGAAGCTTTCTTT.

The rearrangement joins TRBV15 to TRBJ1-2; no firm D call. The CDR3 has 16 amino acids. Looked up from germline, CDR1 is LNHNV and CDR2 is YYDKDF (reference sequence). Trimming left V 5 bases short and J 4 bases short, with 20 bases between. The CDR3 sequence is CATSEKPGATTYGYTF. The CDR3 DNA reads as TGTGCCACCAGCGAAAAACCGGGAGCCACCACCTATGGCTACACCTTC.

The chain couples TRBV2 to TRBJ1-6; no firm D call. Trimming took 5 bases from V and 7 from J, leaving 9 bases between them. Per germline, CDR1 SNHLY and CDR2 FYNNEI. The CDR3 covers 13 residues. CDR3 protein: CASSSWNNSPLHF. The DNA for the CDR3 is TGTGCCAGCAGTAGTTGGAACAATTCACCCCTCCACTTT.

The chain uses TRBV6-5 and TRBJ2-7; D might be TRBD2 (5 bases). Germline CDR1 is MNHEY and CDR2 is SVGAGI. The CDR3 consists of 15 residues. V lost 0 bases, J lost 7 bases, and 16 bases lay in between. CDR3: CASSYSWTTTGEQYF. The CDR3, as DNA: TGTGCCAGCAGTTACTCGTGGACCACGACGGGGGAGCAGTACTTC.

Written as DNA, the CDR3 is TGTGCCACCAGTGATTTGGGGGAAGCTTTCTTT. Residues: CATSDLGEAFF. The chain joins TRBV24-1 to TRBJ1-1; D call uncertain. Germline V lookup: CDR1 KGHDR, CDR2 SFDVKD. V was clipped by 0 bases and J by 8 bases, with 3 bases between them. The CDR3 loop spans 11 amino acids.

This clone is labeled as medium-sized (0.01 to 0.1%). CDR3 nucleotides: TGTGCCAGTAGACCTTTATTGGGGGGGAATCAGCCCCAGCATTTT. Protein sequence: CASRPLLGGNQPQHF. This chain links TRBV19 with TRBJ1-5, with a weak D call TRBD1 (5 bases). Trimming cost V 6 bases and J 4 bases, with 16 bases left between them. The V gene's germline CDR1 is LNHDA and CDR2 SQIVND (reference sequence). This CDR3 spans 15 amino acids. The whole variable domain, remainder taken from reference TRBV19 and TRBJ1-5, is DGGITQSPKYLFRKEGQNVTLSCEQNLNHDAMYWYRQDPGQGLRLIYYSQIVNDFQKGDIAEGYSVSREKKESFPLTVTSAQKNPTAFYLCASRPLLGGNQPQHFGDGTRLSIL.

The V gene is TRBV30, the J gene TRBJ1-1; 10 bases are a match to TRBD1. V lost 4 bases, J lost 3 bases, and 2 bases stayed unmatched. Germline CDR1 GTSNPN, CDR2 SVGIG (reference sequence). The CDR3 loop spans 13 amino acids. Here the CDR3 reads CAWTGQGHTEAFF. The CDR3 coding sequence is TGTGCCTGGACGGGACAGGGGCACACTGAAGCTTTCTTT.

The V call is TRBV5-1, the J call TRBJ2-7; the match to TRBD1 covers 9 bases. The V gene's germline CDR1 is SGHRS and CDR2 YFSETQ. V dropped 2 bases and J dropped 1; count of bases not matched to a gene: 4. The CDR3 runs to 15 residues. The CDR3 sequence: CASSLGTGLSYEQYF. CDR3 DNA sequence: TGCGCCAGCAGCTTAGGGACAGGGCTATCCTACGAGCAGTACTTC.

J is TRBJ1-1 and V is TRBV7-9, with a weak D call TRBD1 (6 bases). Per germline, CDR1 SEHNR and CDR2 FQNEAQ (reference sequence). The CDR3 totals 16 residues. V shed 2 bases and J shed 4 bases, with 17 bases lying between them. The CDR3 sequence is CASSLNPGQIVTEAFF. In DNA, the CDR3 is TGTGCCAGCAGCTTAAACCCAGGACAGATAGTCACTGAAGCTTTCTTT.

J is TRBJ1-1 and V is TRBV18, with 9 bases that match TRBD1. From germline, CDR1 is KGHSH and CDR2 LQKENI. The CDR3 is 17 residues long. V was pared by 3 bases and J by 0 bases, with 8 bases of the junction left unmatched. CDR3 region: CASSPRGDRALNTEAFF. CDR3 in DNA: TGTGCCAGCTCACCCCGGGGGGACAGGGCCCTGAACACTGAAGCTTTCTTT. Supplemented by reference TRBV18 and TRBJ1-1, the full variable domain reads NAGVMQNPRHLVRRRGQEARLRCSPMKGHSHVYWYRQLPEEGLKFMVYLQKENIIDESGMPKERFSAEFPKEGPSILRIQQVVRGDSAAYFCASSPRGDRALNTEAFFGQGTRLTVV.

This clone appeared once. CDR3 coding DNA: TGTGCCAGCAGTCGAACCCTAGGGGAGGAGACCCAGTACTTC. Its translation is CASSRTLGEETQYF. The chain couples TRBV6-5 to TRBJ2-5, with D perhaps given as TRBD1 or TRBD2 (5 bases each). The CDR3 consists of 14 residues. V was pared by 5 bases and J by 5 bases, with 15 bases between. Germline CDR1 reads MNHEY; CDR2 reads SVGAGI.

The rearrangement uses TRBV5-4 and TRBJ2-5; D is possibly TRBD2 (6 bases). There are 15 residues in the CDR3. Germline CDR1 is SGHNT and CDR2 is YYREEE (reference sequence). V lost 2 bases and J lost 4, with 15 bases in between. The CDR3: CASSLTWGDRETQYF. The CDR3 nucleotides are TGTGCCAGCAGCTTAACGTGGGGGGATCGAGAGACCCAGTACTTC.

This chain joins TRBV11-3 and TRBJ2-7, with 7 nucleotides matching TRBD2. The germline V gene has CDR1 SGHNT and CDR2 YENEEA. The V segment lost 0 bases and the J segment 7 bases; nucleotides outside the gene matches: 3. The CDR3 is made up of 13 amino acids. In DNA form, the CDR3 reads TGTGCCAGCAGCTTAGATTCCGGGGGGGAGCAGTACTTC. Its protein product is CASSLDSGGEQYF.

The V gene is TRBV5-1, the J gene TRBJ1-1; perhaps TRBD1 as D (6 bases). Germline lookup yields CDR1 SGHRS and CDR2 YFSETQ. Trimming took off 8 bases at V and 8 bases at J, with 7 bases between the two ends. CDR3 length: 9 residues. The CDR3 bases are TGCGCCAGAGACAGGGAAGCTTTCTTT. Translation: CARDREAFF.

CDR3 bases: TGTGCCAGCAGCCCTACAGATCAGCCCCAGCATTTT. It encodes CASSPTDQPQHF. The J gene is TRBJ1-5, the V gene TRBV7-8; D is unresolved. The CDR3 has 12 residues. Trimming shortened V by 5 bases and J by 5 bases, and 7 bases separated the two germline ends. The V gene's germline CDR1 is SGHVS and CDR2 FQNEAQ.

This chain connects TRBV7-2 to TRBJ2-5; D may be TRBD1 (7 bases). Per the germline V gene, CDR1 is SGHTA and CDR2 is FQGNSA. Trimming removed 7 bases from V and 5 bases from J, with 14 bases in between. CDR3 size: 13 residues. CDR3: CASTSGGMETQYF. CDR3 sequence (DNA): TGTGCCAGCACTTCAGGGGGGATGGAGACCCAGTACTTC.

V and J are TRBV11-2 and TRBJ2-3; TRBD2 aligns across 7 bases. Germline CDR1 and CDR2: SGHAT and FQNNGV. CDR3 length equals 14 residues. With V trimmed by 7 bases and J by 3 bases, 7 bases remained unmatched. This CDR3 is CASNGGGWTDTQYF. The CDR3 DNA follows: TGTGCCAGCAACGGCGGGGGATGGACAGATACGCAGTATTTT.